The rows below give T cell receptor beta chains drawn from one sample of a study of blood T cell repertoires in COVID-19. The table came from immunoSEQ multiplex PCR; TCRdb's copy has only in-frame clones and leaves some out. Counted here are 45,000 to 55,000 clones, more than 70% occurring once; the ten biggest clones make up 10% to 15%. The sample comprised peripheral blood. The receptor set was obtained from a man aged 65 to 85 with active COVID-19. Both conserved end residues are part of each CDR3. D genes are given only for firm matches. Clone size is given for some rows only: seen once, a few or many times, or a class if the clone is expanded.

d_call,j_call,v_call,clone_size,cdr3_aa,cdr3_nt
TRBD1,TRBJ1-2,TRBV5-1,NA,CASSSQGDYGYTF,TGCGCCAGCAGCTCCCAGGGGGACTATGGCTACACCTTC
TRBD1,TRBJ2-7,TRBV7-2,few,CASSLVGTGGSEQYF,TGTGCCAGCAGCTTAGTTGGGACAGGGGGCAGTGAGCAGTACTTC
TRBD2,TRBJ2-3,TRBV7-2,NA,CASSRDTSAGTDTQYF,TGTGCCAGCAGCCGCGATACTAGCGCAGGCACAGATACGCAGTATTTT
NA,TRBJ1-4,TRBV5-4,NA,CASSPGGMEGEKLFF,TGTGCCAGCAGTCCGGGGGGGATGGAGGGTGAAAAACTGTTTTTT
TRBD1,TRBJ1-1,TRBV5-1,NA,CASSLGGGQNTEAFF,TGCGCCAGCAGCTTGGGAGGGGGCCAAAACACTGAAGCTTTCTTT
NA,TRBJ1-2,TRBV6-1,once,CASSEMVGVSDGYTF,TGTGCCAGCAGTGAAATGGTCGGGGTATCGGACGGCTACACCTTC
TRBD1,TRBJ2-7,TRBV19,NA,CASSPGTGGYEQYF,TGTGCCAGTAGTCCCGGGACAGGGGGATACGAGCAGTACTTC
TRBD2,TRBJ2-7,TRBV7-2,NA,CASSLAGGFLYEQYF,TGTGCCAGCAGCTTAGCGGGGGGGTTTTTGTACGAGCAGTACTTC
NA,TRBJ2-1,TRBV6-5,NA,CASRGGVINEQFF,TGTGCCAGCAGAGGGGGAGTCATCAATGAGCAGTTCTTC
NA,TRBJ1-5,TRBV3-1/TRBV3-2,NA,CASSQGRGNQPQHF,TGTGCCAGCAGCCAAGGGCGGGGCAATCAGCCCCAGCATTTT
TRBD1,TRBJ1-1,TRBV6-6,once,CASSPPGQGPVNTEAFF,TGTGCCAGCAGTCCACCGGGACAGGGCCCGGTTAACACTGAAGCTTTCTTT
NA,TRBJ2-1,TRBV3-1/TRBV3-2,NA,CASSQGGIGEQFF,TGTGCCAGCAGCCAAGGCGGGATTGGTGAGCAGTTCTTC
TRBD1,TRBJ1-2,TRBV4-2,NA,CASSQGDRVYGYTF,TGTGCCAGCAGCCAAGGGGACAGGGTCTATGGCTACACCTTC
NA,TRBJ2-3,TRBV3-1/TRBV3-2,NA,CASSFRSDTQYF,TGTGCCAGCAGCTTTAGATCAGATACGCAGTATTTT
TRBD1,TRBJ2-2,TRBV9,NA,CASSVEGTVNTGELFF,TGTGCCAGCAGCGTAGAAGGGACAGTGAACACCGGGGAGCTGTTTTTT
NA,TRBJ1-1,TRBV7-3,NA,CASSLDRNTEAFF,TGTGCCAGCAGCCTGGACAGGAACACTGAAGCTTTCTTT
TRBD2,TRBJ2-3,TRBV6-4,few,CASSASGGATDTQYF,TGTGCCAGCAGTGCTAGCGGGGGGGCCACAGATACGCAGTATTTT
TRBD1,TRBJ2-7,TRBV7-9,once,CASSSRGTGDYITYEQYF,TGTGCCAGCAGCTCGCGGGGGACAGGGGATTACATAACCTACGAGCAGTACTTC
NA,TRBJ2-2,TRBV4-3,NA,CASSLGTFNTGELFF,TGCGCCAGCAGCCTCGGGACTTTCAACACCGGGGAGCTGTTTTTT
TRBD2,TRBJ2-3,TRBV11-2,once,CASSRGGAVDTQYF,TGTGCCAGCAGCCGCGGGGGGGCCGTGGATACGCAGTATTTT
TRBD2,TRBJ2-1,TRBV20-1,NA,CSARELAGEFF,TGCAGTGCTAGGGAACTAGCGGGGGAGTTCTTC
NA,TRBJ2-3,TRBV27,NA,CASSQIQDTQYF,TGTGCCAGCAGCCAGATTCAAGATACGCAGTATTTT
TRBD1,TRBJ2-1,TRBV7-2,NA,CASSLRDRANNEQFF,TGTGCCAGCAGCTTACGGGACAGGGCAAACAATGAGCAGTTCTTC
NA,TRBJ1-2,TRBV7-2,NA,CASSLESSGTLNYGYTF,TGTGCCAGCAGCTTAGAGTCTTCAGGGACTCTTAACTATGGCTACACCTTC
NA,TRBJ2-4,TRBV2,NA,CASRLLRQALSSGAKNIQYF,TGTGCCAGCAGACTCTTAAGACAGGCATTATCATCGGGAGCCAAAAACATTCAGTACTTC